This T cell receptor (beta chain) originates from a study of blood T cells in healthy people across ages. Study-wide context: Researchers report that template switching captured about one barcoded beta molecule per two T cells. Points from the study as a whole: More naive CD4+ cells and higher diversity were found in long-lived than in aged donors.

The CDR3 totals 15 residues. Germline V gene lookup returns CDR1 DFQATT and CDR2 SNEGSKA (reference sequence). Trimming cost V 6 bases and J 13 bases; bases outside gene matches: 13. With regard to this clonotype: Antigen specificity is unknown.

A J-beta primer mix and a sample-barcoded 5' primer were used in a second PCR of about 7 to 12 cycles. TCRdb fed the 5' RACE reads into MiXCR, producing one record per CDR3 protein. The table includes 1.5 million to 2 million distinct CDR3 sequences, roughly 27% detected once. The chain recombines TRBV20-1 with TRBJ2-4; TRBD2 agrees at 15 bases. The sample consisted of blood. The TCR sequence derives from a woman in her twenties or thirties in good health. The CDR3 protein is CSAPGLAGGLYEQYF. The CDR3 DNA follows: TGCAGTGCCCCAGGACTAGCGGGGGGGCTGTATGAGCAGTACTTC.